The clone carrying this TCR beta chain was found once. PCR used 60 Vbeta primers and 13 Jbeta primers. Repertoires were generated with immunoSEQ multiplex PCR, while TCRdb's copy carries only in-frame clones and drops some. The table shows 150,000 or so clones, with 70% to 85% occurring only once. This CDR3 comprises 16 residues. Germline V gene lookup returns CDR1 MNHEY and CDR2 SMNVEV (reference sequence). V was pared by 4 bases and J by 4 bases, with 19 bases between. The entry originates in a study of cytomegalovirus exposure and HLA in healthy donors. The chain employs TRBV27 and TRBJ2-5; possible D gene TRBD2, 6 bases. This clonotype originated in a middle-aged woman in good health and CMV-seronegative. Sequenced: PBMCs. CDR3 protein: CASSSYSGGDLETQYF. CDR3 bases: TGTGCCAGCAGTTCCTATTCCGGGGGTGATCTAGAGACCCAGTACTTC.